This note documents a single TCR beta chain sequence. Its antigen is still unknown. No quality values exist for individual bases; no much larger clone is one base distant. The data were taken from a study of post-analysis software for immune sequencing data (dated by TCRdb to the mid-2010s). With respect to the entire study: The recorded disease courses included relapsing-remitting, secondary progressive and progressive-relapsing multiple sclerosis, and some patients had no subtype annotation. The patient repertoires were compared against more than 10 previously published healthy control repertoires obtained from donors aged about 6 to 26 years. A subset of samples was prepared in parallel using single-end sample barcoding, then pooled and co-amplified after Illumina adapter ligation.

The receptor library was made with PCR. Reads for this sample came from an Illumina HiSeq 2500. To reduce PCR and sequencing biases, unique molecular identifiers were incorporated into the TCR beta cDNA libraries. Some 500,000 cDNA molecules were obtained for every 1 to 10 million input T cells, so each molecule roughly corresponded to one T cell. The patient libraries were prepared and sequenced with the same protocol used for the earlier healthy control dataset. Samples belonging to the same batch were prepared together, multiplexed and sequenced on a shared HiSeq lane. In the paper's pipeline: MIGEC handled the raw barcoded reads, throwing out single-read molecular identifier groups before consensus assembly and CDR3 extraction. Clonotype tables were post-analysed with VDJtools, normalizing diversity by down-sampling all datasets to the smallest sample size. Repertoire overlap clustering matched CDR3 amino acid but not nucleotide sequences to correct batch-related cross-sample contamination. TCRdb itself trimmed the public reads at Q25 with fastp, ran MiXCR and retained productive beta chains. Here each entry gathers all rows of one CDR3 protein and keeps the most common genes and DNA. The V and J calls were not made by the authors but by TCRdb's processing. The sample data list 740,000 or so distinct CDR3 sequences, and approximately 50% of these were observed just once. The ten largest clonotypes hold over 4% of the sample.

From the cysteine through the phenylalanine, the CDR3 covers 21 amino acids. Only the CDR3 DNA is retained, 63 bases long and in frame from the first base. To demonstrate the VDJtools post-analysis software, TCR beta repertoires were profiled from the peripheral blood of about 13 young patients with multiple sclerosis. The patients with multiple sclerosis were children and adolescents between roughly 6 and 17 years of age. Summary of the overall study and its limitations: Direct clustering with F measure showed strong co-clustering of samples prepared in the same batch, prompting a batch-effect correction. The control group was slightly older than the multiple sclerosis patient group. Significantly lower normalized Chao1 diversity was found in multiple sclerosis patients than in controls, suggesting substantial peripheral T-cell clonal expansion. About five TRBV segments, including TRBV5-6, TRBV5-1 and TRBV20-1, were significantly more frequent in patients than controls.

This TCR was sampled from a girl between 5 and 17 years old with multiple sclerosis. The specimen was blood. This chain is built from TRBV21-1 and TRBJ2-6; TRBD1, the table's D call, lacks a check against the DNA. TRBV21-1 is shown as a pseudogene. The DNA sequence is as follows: TGTGCCAGCAGCAAACCCCAGAATTCCGCGTTTAGACAGAAGGGGGCCAACGTCCTGACTTTC. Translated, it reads CASSKPQNSAFRQKGANVLTF.